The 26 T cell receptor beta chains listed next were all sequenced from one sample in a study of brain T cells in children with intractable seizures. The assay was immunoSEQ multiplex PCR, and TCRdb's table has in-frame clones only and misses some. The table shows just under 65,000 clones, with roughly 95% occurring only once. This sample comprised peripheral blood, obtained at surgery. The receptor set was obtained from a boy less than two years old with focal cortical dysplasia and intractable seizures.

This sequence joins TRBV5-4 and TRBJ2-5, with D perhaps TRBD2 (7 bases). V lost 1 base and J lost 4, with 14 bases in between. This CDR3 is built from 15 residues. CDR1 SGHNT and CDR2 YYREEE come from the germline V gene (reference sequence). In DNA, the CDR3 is TGTGCCAGCAGCTTGACGTGGGGGGGCCCAGAGACCCAGTACTTC. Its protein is CASSLTWGGPETQYF.

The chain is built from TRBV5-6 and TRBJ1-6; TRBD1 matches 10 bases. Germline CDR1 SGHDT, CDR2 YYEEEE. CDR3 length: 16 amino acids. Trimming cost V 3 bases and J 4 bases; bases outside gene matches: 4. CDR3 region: CASSSDRGMYNSPLHF. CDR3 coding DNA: TGTGCCAGCAGCTCGGACAGGGGGATGTATAATTCACCCCTCCACTTT.

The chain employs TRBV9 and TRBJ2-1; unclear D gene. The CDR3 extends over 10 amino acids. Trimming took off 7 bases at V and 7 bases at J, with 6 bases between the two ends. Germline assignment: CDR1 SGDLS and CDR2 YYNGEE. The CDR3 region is CASLGNEQFF. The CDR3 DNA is TGTGCCAGCTTAGGAAATGAGCAGTTCTTC. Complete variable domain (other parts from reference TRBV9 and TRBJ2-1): DSGVTQTPKHLITATGQRVTLRCSPRSGDLSVYWYQQSLDQGLQFLIQYYNGEERAKGNILERFSAQQFPDLHSELNLSSLELGDSALYFCASLGNEQFFGPGTRLTVL.

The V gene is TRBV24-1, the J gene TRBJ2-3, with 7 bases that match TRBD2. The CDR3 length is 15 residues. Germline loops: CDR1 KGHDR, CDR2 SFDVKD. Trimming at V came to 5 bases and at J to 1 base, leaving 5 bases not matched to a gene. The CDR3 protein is CATSVGGKGTDTQYF. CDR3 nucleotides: TGTGCCACCAGTGTCGGGGGGAAAGGCACAGATACGCAGTATTTT.

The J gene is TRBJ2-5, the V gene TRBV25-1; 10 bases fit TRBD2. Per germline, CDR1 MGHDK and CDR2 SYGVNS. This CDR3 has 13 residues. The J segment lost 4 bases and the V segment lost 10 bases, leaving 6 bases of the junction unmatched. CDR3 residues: CAIQAGGPETQYF. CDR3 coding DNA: TGTGCCATCCAAGCGGGGGGGCCAGAGACCCAGTACTTC. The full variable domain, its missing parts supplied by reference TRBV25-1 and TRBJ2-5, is EADIYQTPRYLVIGTGKKITLECSQTMGHDKMYWYQQDPGMELHLIHYSYGVNSTEKGDLSSESTVSRIRTEHFPLTLESARPSHTSQYLCAIQAGGPETQYFGPGTRLLVL.

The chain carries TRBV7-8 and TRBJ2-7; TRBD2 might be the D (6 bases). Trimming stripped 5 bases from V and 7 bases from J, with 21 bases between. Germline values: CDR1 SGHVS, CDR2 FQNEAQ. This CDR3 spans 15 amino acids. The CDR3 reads CASSPPGLRPFEQYF. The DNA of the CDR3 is TGTGCCAGCAGCCCCCCGGGACTCCGCCCGTTTGAGCAGTACTTC.

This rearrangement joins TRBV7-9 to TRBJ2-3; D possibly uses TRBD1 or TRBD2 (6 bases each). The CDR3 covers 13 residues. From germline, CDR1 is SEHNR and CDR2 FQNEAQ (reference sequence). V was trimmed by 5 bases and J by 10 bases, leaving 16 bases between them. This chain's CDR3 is CASSTSEGGPQYF. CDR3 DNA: TGTGCCAGCAGCACCTCTGAGGGGGGACCGCAGTATTTT.

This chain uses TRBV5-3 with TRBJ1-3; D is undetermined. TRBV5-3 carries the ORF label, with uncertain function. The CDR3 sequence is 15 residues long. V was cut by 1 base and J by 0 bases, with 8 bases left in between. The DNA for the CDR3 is TGTGCCAGAAGCTTGACGGCATTCTCTGGAAACACCATATATTTT. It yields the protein CARSLTAFSGNTIYF.

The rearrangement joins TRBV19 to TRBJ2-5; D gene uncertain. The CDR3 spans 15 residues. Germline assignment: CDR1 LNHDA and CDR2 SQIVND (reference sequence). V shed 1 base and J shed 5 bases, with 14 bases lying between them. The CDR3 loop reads CASSIAHSDGETQYF. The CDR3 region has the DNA TGTGCCAGTAGTATAGCCCACTCGGATGGGGAGACCCAGTACTTC.

The CDR3 bases are TGTGCCAGCAGCTTAGGACAGCAAAATTCACCCCTCCACTTT. It encodes CASSLGQQNSPLHF. The chain uses TRBV7-2 and TRBJ1-6; TRBD1 is a possible D gene (5 bases). The CDR3 is 14 residues long. Trimming stripped 1 base from V and 7 bases from J, with 8 bases between. Germline lookup yields CDR1 SGHTA and CDR2 FQGNSA.

CDR3 loop: CASSAGFTDTQYF. CDR3 DNA: TGTGCCAGCAGCGCAGGCTTCACAGATACGCAGTATTTT. This chain joins TRBV9 and TRBJ2-3; D uncertain. V dropped 3 bases and J dropped 2 bases, with 7 bases sitting between them. The CDR3 spans 13 residues. Looked up from germline, CDR1 is SGDLS and CDR2 is YYNGEE.

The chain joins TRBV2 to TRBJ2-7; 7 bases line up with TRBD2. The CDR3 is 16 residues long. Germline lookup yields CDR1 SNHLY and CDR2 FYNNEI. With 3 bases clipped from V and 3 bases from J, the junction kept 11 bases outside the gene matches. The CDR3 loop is CASSERGSIFFYEQYF. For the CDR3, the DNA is TGTGCCAGCAGTGAGCGGGGGTCCATCTTCTTCTACGAGCAGTACTTC. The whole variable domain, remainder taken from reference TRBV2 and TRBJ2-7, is EPEVTQTPSHQVTQMGQEVILRCVPISNHLYFYWYRQILGQKVEFLVSFYNNEISEKSEIFDDQFSVERPDGSNFTLKIRSTKLEDSAMYFCASSERGSIFFYEQYFGPGTRLTVT.

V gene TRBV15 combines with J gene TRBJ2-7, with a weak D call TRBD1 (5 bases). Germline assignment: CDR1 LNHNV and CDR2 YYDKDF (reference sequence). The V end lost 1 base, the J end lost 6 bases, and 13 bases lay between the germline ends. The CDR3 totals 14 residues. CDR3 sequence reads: CATSRVQGPAEQYF. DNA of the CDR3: TGTGCCACCAGCAGAGTTCAGGGTCCCGCCGAGCAGTACTTC.

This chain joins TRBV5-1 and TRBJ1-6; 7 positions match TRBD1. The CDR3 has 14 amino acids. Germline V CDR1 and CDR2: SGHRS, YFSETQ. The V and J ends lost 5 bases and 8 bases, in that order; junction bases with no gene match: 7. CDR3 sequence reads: CASRYTGVDSPLHF. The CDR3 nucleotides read TGCGCCAGCAGATATACAGGGGTTGATTCACCCCTCCACTTT.

CDR3 region: CASRLSGSSYEQYF. The DNA for the CDR3 is TGTGCCAGCCGCCTTAGCGGGAGCTCCTACGAGCAGTACTTC. The chain has TRBV6-5 and TRBJ2-7; 9 bases line up with TRBD2. The V segment lost 8 bases and the J segment 0 bases; nucleotides outside the gene matches: 5. CDR3 length equals 14 residues. The germline V gene has CDR1 MNHEY and CDR2 SVGAGI.

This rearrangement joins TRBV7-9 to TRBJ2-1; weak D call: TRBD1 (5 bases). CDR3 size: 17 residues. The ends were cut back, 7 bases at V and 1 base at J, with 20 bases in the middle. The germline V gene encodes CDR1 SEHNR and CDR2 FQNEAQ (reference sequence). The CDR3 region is CASTPSRVRGSYNEQFF. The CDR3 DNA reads TGTGCCAGCACCCCCTCTCGGGTTAGGGGATCCTACAATGAGCAGTTCTTC.

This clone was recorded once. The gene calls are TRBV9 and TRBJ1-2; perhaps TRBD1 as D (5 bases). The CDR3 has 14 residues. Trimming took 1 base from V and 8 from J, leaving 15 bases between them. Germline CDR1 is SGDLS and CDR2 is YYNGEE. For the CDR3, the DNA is TGTGCCAGCAGCGTACAGGAGGGAGGGGTGGGCTACACCTTC. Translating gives CASSVQEGGVGYTF.

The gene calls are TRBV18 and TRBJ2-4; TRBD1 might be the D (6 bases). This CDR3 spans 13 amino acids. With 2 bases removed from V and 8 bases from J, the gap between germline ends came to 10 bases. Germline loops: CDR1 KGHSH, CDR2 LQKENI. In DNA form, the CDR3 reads TGTGCCAGCTCACCAAGTTACAGGGACATTCAGTACTTC. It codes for CASSPSYRDIQYF. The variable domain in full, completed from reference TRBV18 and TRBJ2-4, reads NAGVMQNPRHLVRRRGQEARLRCSPMKGHSHVYWYRQLPEEGLKFMVYLQKENIIDESGMPKERFSAEFPKEGPSILRIQQVVRGDSAAYFCASSPSYRDIQYFGAGTRLSVL.

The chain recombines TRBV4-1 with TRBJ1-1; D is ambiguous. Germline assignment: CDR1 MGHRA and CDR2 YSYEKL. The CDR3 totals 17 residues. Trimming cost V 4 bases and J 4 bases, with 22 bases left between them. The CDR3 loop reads CASSLGLSAPKPTEAFF. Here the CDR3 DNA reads TGCGCCAGCAGCCTAGGGCTGTCGGCTCCTAAACCCACTGAAGCTTTCTTT.

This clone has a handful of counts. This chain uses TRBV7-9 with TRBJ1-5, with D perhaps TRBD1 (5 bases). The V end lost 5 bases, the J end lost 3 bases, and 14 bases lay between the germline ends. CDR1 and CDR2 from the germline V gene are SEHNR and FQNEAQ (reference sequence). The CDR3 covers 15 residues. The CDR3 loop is CASSPTAGPNQPQHF. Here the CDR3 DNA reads TGTGCCAGCAGCCCGACCGCAGGGCCCAATCAGCCCCAGCATTTT. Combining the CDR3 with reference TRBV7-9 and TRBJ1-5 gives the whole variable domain DTGVSQNPRHKITKRGQNVTFRCDPISEHNRLYWYRQTLGQGPEFLTYFQNEAQLEKSRLLSDRFSAERPKGSFSTLEIQRTEQGDSAMYLCASSPTAGPNQPQHFGDGTRLSIL.

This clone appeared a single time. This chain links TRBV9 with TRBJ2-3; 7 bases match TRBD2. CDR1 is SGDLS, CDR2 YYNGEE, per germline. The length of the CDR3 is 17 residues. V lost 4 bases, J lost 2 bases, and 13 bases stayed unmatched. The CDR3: CASSSQGERGYTDTQYF. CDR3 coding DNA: TGTGCCAGCAGCTCCCAGGGTGAGCGGGGATACACAGATACGCAGTATTTT.

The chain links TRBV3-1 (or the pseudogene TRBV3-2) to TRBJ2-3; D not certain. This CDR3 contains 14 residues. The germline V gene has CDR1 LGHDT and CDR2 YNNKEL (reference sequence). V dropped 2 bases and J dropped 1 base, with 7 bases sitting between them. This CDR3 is CASSQPFRTDTQYF. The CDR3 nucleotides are TGTGCCAGCAGCCAACCCTTTCGCACAGATACGCAGTATTTT.

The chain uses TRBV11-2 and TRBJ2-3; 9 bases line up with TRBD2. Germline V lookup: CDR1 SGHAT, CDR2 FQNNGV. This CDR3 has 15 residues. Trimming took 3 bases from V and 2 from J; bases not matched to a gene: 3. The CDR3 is CASSFGGRATDTQYF. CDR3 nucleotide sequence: TGTGCCAGCAGCTTCGGCGGGAGGGCCACAGATACGCAGTATTTT. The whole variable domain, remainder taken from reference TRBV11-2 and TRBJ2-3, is EAGVAQSPRYKIIEKRQSVAFWCNPISGHATLYWYQQILGQGPKLLIQFQNNGVVDDSQLPKDRFSAERLKGVDSTLKIQPAKLEDSAVYLCASSFGGRATDTQYFGPGTRLTVL.

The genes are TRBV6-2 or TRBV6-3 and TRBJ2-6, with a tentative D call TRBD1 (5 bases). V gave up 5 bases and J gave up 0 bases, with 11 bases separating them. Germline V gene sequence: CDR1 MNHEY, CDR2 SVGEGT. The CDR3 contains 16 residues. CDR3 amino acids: CASSRQSRSGANVLTF. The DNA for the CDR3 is TGTGCCAGCAGTCGACAGAGCCGCTCTGGGGCCAACGTCCTGACTTTC.

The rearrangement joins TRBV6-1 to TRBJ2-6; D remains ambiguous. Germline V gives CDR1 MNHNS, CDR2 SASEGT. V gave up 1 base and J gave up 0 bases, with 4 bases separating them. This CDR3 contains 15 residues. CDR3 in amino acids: CASSEGSSGANVLTF. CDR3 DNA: TGTGCCAGCAGTGAAGGGAGCTCTGGGGCCAACGTCCTGACTTTC.

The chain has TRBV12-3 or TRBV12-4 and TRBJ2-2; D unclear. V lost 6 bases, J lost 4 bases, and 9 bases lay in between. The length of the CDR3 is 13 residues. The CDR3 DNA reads TGTGCCAGCAGCCCGACCAGCACCGGGGAGCTGTTTTTT. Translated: CASSPTSTGELFF.